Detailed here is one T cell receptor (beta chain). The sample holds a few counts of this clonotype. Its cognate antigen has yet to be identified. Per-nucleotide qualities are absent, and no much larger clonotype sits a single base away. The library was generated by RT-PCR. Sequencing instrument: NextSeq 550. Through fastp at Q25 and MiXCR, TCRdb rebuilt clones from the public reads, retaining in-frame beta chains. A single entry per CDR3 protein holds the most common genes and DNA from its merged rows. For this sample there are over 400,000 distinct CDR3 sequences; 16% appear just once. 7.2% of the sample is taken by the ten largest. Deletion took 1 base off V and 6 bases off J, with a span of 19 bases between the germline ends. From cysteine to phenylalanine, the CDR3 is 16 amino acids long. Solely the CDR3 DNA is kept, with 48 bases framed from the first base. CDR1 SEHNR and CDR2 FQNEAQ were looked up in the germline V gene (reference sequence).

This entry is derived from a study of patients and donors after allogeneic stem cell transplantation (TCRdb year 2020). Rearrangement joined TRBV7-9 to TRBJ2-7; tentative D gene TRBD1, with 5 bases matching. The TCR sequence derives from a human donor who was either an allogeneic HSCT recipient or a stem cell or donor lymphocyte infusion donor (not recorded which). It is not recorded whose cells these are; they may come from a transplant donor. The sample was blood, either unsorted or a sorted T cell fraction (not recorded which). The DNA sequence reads TGTGCCAGCAGCTTAGTCGGCGCGGCAGGGAACGGCGAGCAGTACTTC. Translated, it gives CASSLVGAAGNGEQYF.